This TCR beta chain appears in the sequencing data of a study of shared clonotypes between healthy human individuals. Study summary: Researchers drew samples from a couple of women and three men aged 18 to 49. Per donor, CD8 memory used one plate, CD8 naive used two, CD4 memory used three and CD4 naive used three. Study observations and caveats: Depth was large, yet rarefaction showed that sorted-subset sequencing was incomplete.

In the case of this clone: Its antigen is unidentified. Other DNA sequences in this sample translate to the same CDR3.

Measured with immunoSEQ multiplex PCR; TCRdb has only the in-frame clones, and not every one. The top ten clones hold roughly 0.83% of a sample with around 990,000 clones, approximately 80% of them seen once. Germline V gene data show CDR1 as SGHRS and CDR2 as YFSETQ. V shed 0 bases and J 5 bases; nucleotides not matched to a gene: 2. CDR3 size: 15 residues. This sequence was found in a young man in good health. Some clones in this sample may be carry-over from other donors' samples. The specimen was memory CD4+ T cells from PBMCs. The subset is: CD45RA-negative fraction. This sequence joins TRBV5-1 and TRBJ2-5, with 12 bases that match TRBD2. The CDR3 spells CASSLALAGGETQYF. The DNA of the CDR3 is TGCGCCAGCAGCTTGGCACTAGCGGGGGGCGAGACCCAGTACTTC.